Listed below are T cell receptor beta chains from one sample, sequenced in a study of response to subunit inactivated influenza vaccine. One entry per CDR3 protein results from TCRdb running MiXCR on the RT-PCR reads. The sample contains more than 450,000 distinct CDR3 sequences, about 11% of which appear only once. A further study also used this sample, focusing on T cells expressing NK-cell markers.

This sample comprised PBMCs from blood, obtained on the day of vaccination. Receptors were obtained from a man in his fifties who received an inactivated influenza vaccine. Each CDR3 is given with its conserved first and last residue. D genes are given only for firm matches.

d_call: NA; v_call: TRBV20-1; cdr3_aa: CSARPEGETQYF
d_call: NA; v_call: TRBV5-1; cdr3_aa: CASSLMGPLPATLHF
d_call: TRBD1; v_call: TRBV19; cdr3_aa: CASTQGPWDRETQYF
d_call: NA; v_call: TRBV5-1; cdr3_aa: CASSYETGELFF
d_call: TRBD2; v_call: TRBV10-3; cdr3_aa: CAISEGTSGVYEQYF
d_call: NA; v_call: TRBV20-1; cdr3_aa: CSAIHNTEAFF
d_call: NA; v_call: TRBV21-1; cdr3_aa: CASSSREGHDTQYF
d_call: NA; v_call: TRBV5-1; cdr3_aa: CASSLRHLTDTQYF
d_call: TRBD1; v_call: TRBV27; cdr3_aa: CASSFRGQGATNYGYTF
d_call: NA; v_call: TRBV20-1; cdr3_aa: CSAPAELARGIETQYF
d_call: TRBD2; v_call: TRBV6-4; cdr3_aa: CASSAGTSGGDRDEQFF
d_call: TRBD1; v_call: TRBV12-3/TRBV12-4; cdr3_aa: CASRPSGTAGGYTF
d_call: TRBD2; v_call: TRBV5-1; cdr3_aa: CASSVGLAGVGTDTQYF
d_call: NA; v_call: TRBV11-2; cdr3_aa: CASSLGGTLGEQFF
d_call: TRBD1; v_call: TRBV4-2; cdr3_aa: CASSQEYRGESEQYF
d_call: NA; v_call: TRBV11-2; cdr3_aa: CASSLRLGINGYTF
d_call: NA; v_call: TRBV28; cdr3_aa: CASSPHFSTAYNEQFF
d_call: TRBD1; v_call: TRBV6-1; cdr3_aa: CASSVGTEYNEQFF
d_call: NA; v_call: TRBV5-1; cdr3_aa: CASSLGASMDYTF
d_call: TRBD2; v_call: TRBV2; cdr3_aa: CASSGMGAGELFF
d_call: TRBD2; v_call: TRBV28; cdr3_aa: CASSLSRLAGGTDTQYF
d_call: NA; v_call: TRBV7-2; cdr3_aa: CASSPGIAASHEQFF
d_call: TRBD2; v_call: TRBV6-1; cdr3_aa: CASSQLAGGPYEQFF
d_call: TRBD2; v_call: TRBV24-1; cdr3_aa: CATSDRRLAGTDTQYF
d_call: TRBD1; v_call: TRBV6-5; cdr3_aa: CASSWTGGFEKLFF
d_call: NA; v_call: TRBV7-8; cdr3_aa: CASSLSRGSEQFF
d_call: NA; v_call: TRBV28; cdr3_aa: CASSLRGTGNTIYF
d_call: NA; v_call: TRBV6-5; cdr3_aa: CASSYSASVRETQYF
d_call: NA; v_call: TRBV6-2/TRBV6-3; cdr3_aa: CATMKRARVGDIQYF
d_call: NA; v_call: TRBV14; cdr3_aa: CASSPLRAYEHYF
d_call: NA; v_call: TRBV5-5; cdr3_aa: CASSMSSGQQETQYF
d_call: NA; v_call: TRBV6-5; cdr3_aa: CASSYSGTEYF
d_call: NA; v_call: TRBV4-2; cdr3_aa: CASSQERRRDSPLHF
d_call: NA; v_call: TRBV20-1; cdr3_aa: CSARAPPYYNEQFF
d_call: NA; v_call: TRBV4-2; cdr3_aa: CASSHPGPTNSPLHF
d_call: TRBD1; v_call: TRBV15; cdr3_aa: CATSREDRAALYF
d_call: TRBD2; v_call: TRBV12-3/TRBV12-4; cdr3_aa: CASSGLEAQYF
d_call: NA; v_call: TRBV5-1; cdr3_aa: CASSLTTLIYSYEQYF
d_call: NA; v_call: TRBV19; cdr3_aa: CASSMVMRLGYTF
d_call: TRBD1; v_call: TRBV29-1; cdr3_aa: CSVVPPGQGIHEQFF
d_call: NA; v_call: TRBV4-3; cdr3_aa: CASSQDPNLNEQFF
d_call: NA; v_call: TRBV19; cdr3_aa: CASSGLPGATDTQYF
d_call: NA; v_call: TRBV18; cdr3_aa: CASSRQGLYNEQFF
d_call: NA; v_call: TRBV5-1; cdr3_aa: CASSGATVGIQYF
d_call: TRBD1; v_call: TRBV24-1; cdr3_aa: CATSRTPGQGAKNIQYF
d_call: TRBD2; v_call: TRBV2; cdr3_aa: CASSERSGGAAGELFF
d_call: TRBD1; v_call: TRBV7-2; cdr3_aa: CASSSGQTYGYTF
d_call: TRBD2; v_call: TRBV4-1; cdr3_aa: CASSQDQVVRRGDTTDTQYF
d_call: TRBD1; v_call: TRBV7-9; cdr3_aa: CASSQGTAPGHIQYF
d_call: NA; v_call: TRBV2; cdr3_aa: CTSSGLSGEQYF
d_call: NA; v_call: TRBV6-5; cdr3_aa: CASSYSGGANTDTQYF
d_call: NA; v_call: TRBV18; cdr3_aa: CASSPLRVSGETQYF
d_call: NA; v_call: TRBV18; cdr3_aa: CASSPPMGQETQYF
d_call: NA; v_call: TRBV7-9; cdr3_aa: CASDRDGATYGYTF
d_call: TRBD2; v_call: TRBV7-8; cdr3_aa: CASSLRSGRAHSYNEQFF